This T cell receptor beta chain was recorded in a study of blood T cell repertoires in COVID-19. The overall study: PBMCs, B-cell-depleted T cells, or T cells provided the cDNA or gDNA that made up the material.

The authors' processing: Using reference gene primer amplification, nucleated cell counts were estimated. The table came from immunoSEQ multiplex PCR; TCRdb's copy has only in-frame clones and leaves some out. That table gives V, J and clone size, and the DNA gave D and trimming. Counted here are about 440,000 clones, roughly 85% occurring once; the ten biggest clones make up over 1.5%. The CDR3 covers 13 residues. Germline V gene lookup returns CDR1 SGHNT and CDR2 YENEEA. The V and J ends lost 2 bases and 5 bases respectively, with 10 bases between them. Allocation to cohorts depended on clinical history reported by the participants.

This sequence originates from a woman aged 18-29 years with acute COVID-19. The chain joins TRBV11-3 to TRBJ2-7, with TRBD1 as a possible D gene (6 bases). Sequenced input: PBMCs or T cells enriched from blood (not recorded which). The chain's CDR3 is CASSLRTDHEQYF. DNA of the CDR3: TGTGCCAGCAGCTTACGGACAGATCACGAGCAGTACTTC.